Listed below are T cell receptor beta chains from one sample, sequenced in a study of shared clonotypes between healthy human individuals. TCRdb's copy holds only in-frame clones and misses some; the assay was immunoSEQ multiplex PCR. Of about 2.4 million clones in the sample, 93% are singletons; the top ten hold around 0.4%. Sequenced material: naive CD4+ T cells from PBMCs. These receptors originate from a man younger than 35 in good health. Some clones in this sample may be carry-over from other donors' samples. Each CDR3 is given with its conserved first and last residue. The D gene is left open where the match is weak. A clone size is listed for some rows: how often the clone was seen (once, few, many), or a class if it is expanded.

v_call: TRBV27
d_call: .
cdr3_length: 17
clone_size: .
j_call: TRBJ2-6
cdr3_aa: CASSLGGGDSGANVLTF
cdr3_nt: TGTGCCAGCAGTTTAGGGGGTGGCGACTCTGGGGCCAACGTCCTGACTTTC

v_call: TRBV6-1
d_call: .
cdr3_length: 15
clone_size: .
j_call: TRBJ1-5
cdr3_aa: CASAPGQGGNQPQHF
cdr3_nt: TGTGCCAGCGCGCCCGGGCAGGGAGGCAATCAGCCCCAGCATTTT

v_call: TRBV27
d_call: TRBD2
cdr3_length: 16
clone_size: .
j_call: TRBJ2-3
cdr3_aa: CASSPGLAGGPDTQYF
cdr3_nt: TGTGCCAGCAGCCCGGGACTAGCGGGAGGGCCGGATACGCAGTATTTT

v_call: TRBV11-1
d_call: .
cdr3_length: 14
clone_size: .
j_call: TRBJ2-7
cdr3_aa: CASSFVGDSYEQYF
cdr3_nt: TGTGCCAGCAGCTTTGTTGGGGATTCCTACGAGCAGTACTTC

v_call: TRBV6-5
d_call: TRBD1
cdr3_length: 15
clone_size: .
j_call: TRBJ2-7
cdr3_aa: CASSPRDRGTYEQYF
cdr3_nt: TGTGCCAGCAGTCCCCGGGACAGGGGCACCTACGAGCAGTACTTC

v_call: TRBV19
d_call: .
cdr3_length: 12
clone_size: .
j_call: TRBJ2-5
cdr3_aa: CASSTVQETQYF
cdr3_nt: TGTGCCAGTAGCACAGTACAAGAGACCCAGTACTTC

v_call: TRBV28
d_call: .
cdr3_length: 13
clone_size: .
j_call: TRBJ2-7
cdr3_aa: CASSRKDSYEQYF
cdr3_nt: TGTGCCAGCAGCCGTAAAGATTCCTACGAGCAGTACTTC

v_call: TRBV5-1
d_call: TRBD1
cdr3_length: 16
clone_size: .
j_call: TRBJ2-7
cdr3_aa: CASSLTGGVPNYEQYF
cdr3_nt: TGCGCCAGCAGCTTGACAGGGGGCGTCCCTAACTACGAGCAGTACTTC

v_call: TRBV6-5
d_call: TRBD1
cdr3_length: 15
clone_size: .
j_call: TRBJ2-5
cdr3_aa: CASSLNRGLRETQYF
cdr3_nt: TGTGCCAGCAGTTTAAACAGGGGGCTTAGAGAGACCCAGTACTTC

v_call: TRBV18
d_call: .
cdr3_length: 13
clone_size: .
j_call: TRBJ2-1
cdr3_aa: CASSRVLGNEQFF
cdr3_nt: TGTGCCAGCTCCCGGGTCCTCGGGAATGAGCAGTTCTTC

v_call: TRBV4-1
d_call: TRBD2
cdr3_length: 16
clone_size: .
j_call: TRBJ2-3
cdr3_aa: CASSPGGRALGDTQYF
cdr3_nt: TGCGCCAGCAGCCCGGGCGGGAGGGCCCTCGGAGATACGCAGTATTTT

v_call: TRBV11-2
d_call: .
cdr3_length: 14
clone_size: .
j_call: TRBJ2-1
cdr3_aa: CASSFLSSYNEQFF
cdr3_nt: TGTGCCAGCAGCTTCCTGAGCTCCTACAATGAGCAGTTCTTC

v_call: TRBV10-3
d_call: TRBD2
cdr3_length: 13
clone_size: .
j_call: TRBJ2-1
cdr3_aa: CAIGGSSGEMQFF
cdr3_nt: TGTGCCATCGGAGGCTCTAGCGGGGAGATGCAGTTCTTC

v_call: TRBV10-3
d_call: .
cdr3_length: 13
clone_size: .
j_call: TRBJ1-1
cdr3_aa: CAISPVGPTEAFF
cdr3_nt: TGTGCCATCAGCCCAGTCGGGCCCACTGAAGCTTTCTTT

v_call: TRBV19
d_call: .
cdr3_length: 14
clone_size: .
j_call: TRBJ2-7
cdr3_aa: CASSIDSRSYEQYF
cdr3_nt: TGTGCCAGTAGTATAGATTCGCGATCATACGAGCAGTACTTC

v_call: TRBV6-5
d_call: .
cdr3_length: 14
clone_size: .
j_call: TRBJ2-7
cdr3_aa: CASSPRGALDEQYF
cdr3_nt: TGTGCCAGCAGCCCACGGGGGGCCTTGGACGAGCAGTACTTC

v_call: TRBV30
d_call: TRBD2
cdr3_length: 13
clone_size: .
j_call: TRBJ2-7
cdr3_aa: CAWSSETSGGEDF
cdr3_nt: TGTGCCTGGAGTAGCGAGACTAGCGGGGGAGAGGACTTC

v_call: TRBV28
d_call: .
cdr3_length: 14
clone_size: .
j_call: TRBJ1-5
cdr3_aa: CASSLSRVNQPQHF
cdr3_nt: TGTGCCAGCAGTTTATCCAGGGTCAATCAGCCCCAGCATTTT

v_call: TRBV11-3
d_call: .
cdr3_length: 15
clone_size: .
j_call: TRBJ2-5
cdr3_aa: CASSRFGEGVETQYF
cdr3_nt: TGTGCCAGCAGCCGTTTCGGGGAAGGTGTAGAGACCCAGTACTTC

v_call: TRBV28
d_call: TRBD1
cdr3_length: 15
clone_size: .
j_call: TRBJ2-4
cdr3_aa: CASSFPRTGGDIQYF
cdr3_nt: TGTGCCAGCAGTTTCCCAAGGACAGGGGGGGACATTCAGTACTTC

v_call: TRBV7-2
d_call: TRBD2
cdr3_length: 15
clone_size: once
j_call: TRBJ2-3
cdr3_aa: CASSSGGLVTDTQYF
cdr3_nt: TGTGCCAGCAGCTCCGGGGGACTAGTCACAGATACGCAGTATTTT

v_call: TRBV7-8
d_call: .
cdr3_length: 13
clone_size: few
j_call: TRBJ1-5
cdr3_aa: CASSLGGDQPQHF
cdr3_nt: TGTGCCAGCAGTCTAGGTGGCGATCAGCCCCAGCATTTT

v_call: TRBV6-1
d_call: TRBD1
cdr3_length: 16
clone_size: .
j_call: TRBJ2-6
cdr3_aa: CASSGGQSSGANVLTF
cdr3_nt: TGTGCCAGCAGTGGGGGACAGAGCTCTGGGGCCAACGTCCTGACTTTC

v_call: TRBV7-3
d_call: .
cdr3_length: 13
clone_size: .
j_call: TRBJ2-7
cdr3_aa: CASSLTRDYEQYF
cdr3_nt: TGTGCCAGCAGCTTAACCAGGGACTACGAGCAGTACTTC